This T cell receptor beta chain was recovered during a study of CD8+ T cells in alopecia areata. Germline trimming cut 6 bases from V and 4 bases from J; bases unmatched to any gene: 11. The CDR3 loop spans 16 amino acids. Germline CDR1 and CDR2: MDHEN and SYDVKM. As the sequencing template, cDNA was produced by extracting RNA and reverse transcribing it. Profiling relied on immunoSEQ multiplex PCR, and the TCRdb table lists in-frame clones only, not all of them. The table records about 190,000 clones, more than 55% of them present only once. The treatment: oral pan-JAK inhibitor, 5-10 mg twice daily. Investigators sorted PBMCs to obtain both CD4+ and CD8+ T cells.

The sequences come from CD4+ T cells sorted from blood, collected at week 4, from a patient treated with tofacitinib. V usage is TRBV28 and J usage is TRBJ2-2, with TRBD1 matching 7 bases. The TCR originated in a human donor with alopecia areata. The CDR3 nucleotides are TGTGCCAGCAGAACCCGGGACAGATCTTTCACCGGGGAGCTGTTTTTT. Its protein product is CASRTRDRSFTGELFF.